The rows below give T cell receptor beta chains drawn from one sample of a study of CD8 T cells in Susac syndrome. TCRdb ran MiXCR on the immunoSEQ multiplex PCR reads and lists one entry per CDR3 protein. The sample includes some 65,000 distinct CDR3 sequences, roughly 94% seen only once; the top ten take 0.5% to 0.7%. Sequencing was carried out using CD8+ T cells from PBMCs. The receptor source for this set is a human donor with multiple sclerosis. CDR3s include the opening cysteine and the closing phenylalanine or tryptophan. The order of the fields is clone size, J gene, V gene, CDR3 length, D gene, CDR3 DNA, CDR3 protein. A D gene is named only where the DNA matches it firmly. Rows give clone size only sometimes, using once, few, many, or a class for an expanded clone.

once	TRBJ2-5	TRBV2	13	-	TGTGCCAGCAAGATTTTAGGGGAAGAGACCCAGTACTTC	CASKILGEETQYF
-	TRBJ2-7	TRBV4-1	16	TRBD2	TGCGCCAGCAGCCAAGGTCATAGCGGGAGCGTGGACGAGCAGTACTTC	CASSQGHSGSVDEQYF
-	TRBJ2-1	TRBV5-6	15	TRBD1	TGTGCCAGCAGCCCCCGACAGGGACGCTACAATGAGCAGTTCTTC	CASSPRQGRYNEQFF
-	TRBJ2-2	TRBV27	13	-	TGTGCCAGCAGTCACGTCGGCACCGGGGAGCTGTTTTTT	CASSHVGTGELFF
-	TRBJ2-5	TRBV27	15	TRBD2	TGTGCCAGCAGTCCCGGGACTAGCGGCCAAGAGACCCAGTACTTC	CASSPGTSGQETQYF
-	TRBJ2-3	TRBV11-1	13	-	TGTGCCAGCAGCCCCCTCACTGTTGATACGCAGTATTTT	CASSPLTVDTQYF
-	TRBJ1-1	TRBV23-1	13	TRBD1	TGCGCCAGCAAAACTCCGGGACAGGGGGAAGCTTTCTTT	CASKTPGQGEAFF
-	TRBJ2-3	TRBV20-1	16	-	TGCAGTGCTGACCCAATTACCCAGAAGACCACAGATACGCAGTATTTT	CSADPITQKTTDTQYF
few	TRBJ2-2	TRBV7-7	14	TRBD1	TGTGCTAGCAGCGCGGACAGGGGCGCCGGGGAGCTGTTTTTT	CASSADRGAGELFF
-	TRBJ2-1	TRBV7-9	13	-	TGTGCCAGCAGCCCAGAATCGGGAAATGAGCAGTTCTTC	CASSPESGNEQFF
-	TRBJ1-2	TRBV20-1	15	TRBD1	TGCAGTGCTACGGGGACAGGGGGCGTAGCGGATGGCTACACCTTC	CSATGTGGVADGYTF
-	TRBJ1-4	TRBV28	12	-	TGTGCCAGCAGCCCCGTGATGGAAAAACTGTTTTTT	CASSPVMEKLFF
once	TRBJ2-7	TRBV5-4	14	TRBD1	TGTGCCAGCAGCCCCGGACAGGGTGTCGGCGAGCAGTACTTC	CASSPGQGVGEQYF
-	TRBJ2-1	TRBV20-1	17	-	TGCAGTGCTAGATCCCTTGGACTTCCCTCCTCTGGGAATGAGCAGTTCTTC	CSARSLGLPSSGNEQFF
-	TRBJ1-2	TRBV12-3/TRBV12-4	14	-	TGTGCCAGCAGTGATGTCTCCACGGTGGATGGCTACACCTTC	CASSDVSTVDGYTF
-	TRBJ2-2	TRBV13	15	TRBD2	TGTGCCAGCCTGACTAGCGGGGGACGGGCCGGGGAGCTGTTTTTT	CASLTSGGRAGELFF
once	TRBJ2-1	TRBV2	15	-	TGTGCCAGCAGCCCCCCGGGGTTAAACTACAATGAGCAGTTCTTC	CASSPPGLNYNEQFF
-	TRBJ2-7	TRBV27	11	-	TGTGCCAGCAGTTGGAATAACGAGCAGTACTTC	CASSWNNEQYF
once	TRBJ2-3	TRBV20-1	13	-	TGCAGTGCTAGGTCGCGGGTGGAGTTTACGCAGTATTTT	CSARSRVEFTQYF
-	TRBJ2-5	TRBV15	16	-	TGTGCCACCAGAAACGCTGCTAGGTCTATACACGAGACCCAGTACTTC	CATRNAARSIHETQYF
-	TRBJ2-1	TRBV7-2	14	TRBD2	TGTGCCAGCAGCCCCAGCGGGGTAGGCAATGAGCAGTTCTTC	CASSPSGVGNEQFF
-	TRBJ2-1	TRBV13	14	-	TGTGCCAGCAGCTTTGTGGGGGGTAGAGGAGAGCAGTTCTTC	CASSFVGGRGEQFF
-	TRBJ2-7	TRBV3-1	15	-	TGTGCCAGCAGCGAGAGTCCAGGGTTTTCCTACGAGCAGTACTTC	CASSESPGFSYEQYF
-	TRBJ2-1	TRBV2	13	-	TGTGCCAGCGTTGGGGGAGCTGAAAATGAGCAGTTCTTC	CASVGGAENEQFF
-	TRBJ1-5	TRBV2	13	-	TGTGCCAGCAGTGAAGAAGTCTGGCAGCCCCAGCATTTT	CASSEEVWQPQHF
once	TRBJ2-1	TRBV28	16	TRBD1	TGTGCCAGCAGACTCACCATGGACAGGGGAGATAATGAGCAGTTCTTC	CASRLTMDRGDNEQFF
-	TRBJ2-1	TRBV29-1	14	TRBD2	TGCAGCGTCGATAGCGGGAGGGCCGTCAATGAGCAGTTCTTC	CSVDSGRAVNEQFF
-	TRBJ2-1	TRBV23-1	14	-	TGCGCCAGCAGTCAATCGGTCCCTTGGGATGAGCAGTTCTTC	CASSQSVPWDEQFF
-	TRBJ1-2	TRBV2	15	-	TGTGCCAGCAGTGAAGCCTCCGAGGGGATCTATGGCTACACCTTC	CASSEASEGIYGYTF
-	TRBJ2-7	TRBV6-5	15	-	TGTGCCAGCAGTTACTCCGCGACAGGACCTTACGAGCAGTACTTC	CASSYSATGPYEQYF
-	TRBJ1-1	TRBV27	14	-	TGTGCCAGCAGCCAGTGGACGGGGAACACTGAAGCTTTCTTT	CASSQWTGNTEAFF
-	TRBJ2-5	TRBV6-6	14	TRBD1	TGTGCCAGCAGTGACAGGGGGTACCAAGAGACCCAGTACTTC	CASSDRGYQETQYF
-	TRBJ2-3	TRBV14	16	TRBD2	TGTGCCAGCAGCCAAGAGTCCCGGGGGGGCACAGATACGCAGTATTTT	CASSQESRGGTDTQYF
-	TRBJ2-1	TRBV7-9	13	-	TGTGCCAGCAGCTTAGCTTTACCAGATGAGCAGTTCTTC	CASSLALPDEQFF
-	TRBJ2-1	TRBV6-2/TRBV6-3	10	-	TGTGCCAGCAGTTACCCCTCTCAGTTCTTC	CASSYPSQFF
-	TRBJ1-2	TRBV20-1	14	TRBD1	TGCAGTGCAACCGGGACAGGGATTAACTATGGCTACACCTTC	CSATGTGINYGYTF
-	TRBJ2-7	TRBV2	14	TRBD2	TGTGCCAGCTCCTCCGGGACTAGCGACTACGAGCAGTACTTC	CASSSGTSDYEQYF
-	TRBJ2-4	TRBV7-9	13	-	TGTGCCAGCAGCCTCAGGCCGCAAAACATTCAGTACTTC	CASSLRPQNIQYF
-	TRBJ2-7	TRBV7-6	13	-	TGTGCCAGCAGCCCCGGAGGGTTGCACGAGCAGTACTTC	CASSPGGLHEQYF
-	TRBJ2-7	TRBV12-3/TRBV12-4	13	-	TGTGCCAGCAGTTTCCTAGGGTTCTACGAGCAGTACTTC	CASSFLGFYEQYF
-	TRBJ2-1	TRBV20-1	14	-	TGCAGTGCTAGACTGCCCAACAGGGAAGGAGAGCAGTTCTTC	CSARLPNREGEQFF
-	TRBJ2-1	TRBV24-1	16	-	TGTGCCACCAGTGATTCTGAAGGGAGATCCTACAATGAGCAGTTCTTC	CATSDSEGRSYNEQFF
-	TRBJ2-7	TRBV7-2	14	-	TGTGCCAGCAGCCGCGACATCTCGACGGACGAGCAGTACTTC	CASSRDISTDEQYF
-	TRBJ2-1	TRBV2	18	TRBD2	TGTGCCAGCCCACTCAAAGGAGCGGGACTAGCGGGTGTCAATGAGCAGTTCTTC	CASPLKGAGLAGVNEQFF
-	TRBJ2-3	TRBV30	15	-	TGTGCCTGGTCCATCGAGGCGGCTAGCACAGATACGCAGTATTTT	CAWSIEAASTDTQYF
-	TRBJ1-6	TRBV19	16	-	TGTGCCAGTAGTCTGACAGCGTTTGGGGGTAATTCACCCCTCCACTTT	CASSLTAFGGNSPLHF
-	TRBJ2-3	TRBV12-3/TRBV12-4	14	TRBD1	TGTGCCAGCCTCGGGACAGGGAGCACAGATACGCAGTATTTT	CASLGTGSTDTQYF
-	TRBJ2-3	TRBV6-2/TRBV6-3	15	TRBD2	TGTGCCAGCAGAGAAACTAGCGGGGCCACAGATACGCAGTATTTT	CASRETSGATDTQYF
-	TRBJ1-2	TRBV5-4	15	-	TGTGCCAGCAGCTTAGCCATGGGGGATGGGTATGGCTACACCTTC	CASSLAMGDGYGYTF
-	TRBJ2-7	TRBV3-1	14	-	TGTGCCAGCAGCCAAGTGGGACAACCGGGCGAGCAGTACTTC	CASSQVGQPGEQYF
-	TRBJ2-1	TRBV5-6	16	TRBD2	TGTGCCAGCAGCTGGGGCGGACTAGCGGGGTTGGATGAGCAGTTCTTC	CASSWGGLAGLDEQFF
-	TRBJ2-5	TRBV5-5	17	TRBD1	TGTGCCAGCAGCTTGGATTCAGGGACAGGGGAAGGGGAGACCCAGTACTTC	CASSLDSGTGEGETQYF
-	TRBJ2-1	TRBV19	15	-	TGTGCCAGTAGTATAGCAAGTGGACAGTACAATGAGCAGTTCTTC	CASSIASGQYNEQFF